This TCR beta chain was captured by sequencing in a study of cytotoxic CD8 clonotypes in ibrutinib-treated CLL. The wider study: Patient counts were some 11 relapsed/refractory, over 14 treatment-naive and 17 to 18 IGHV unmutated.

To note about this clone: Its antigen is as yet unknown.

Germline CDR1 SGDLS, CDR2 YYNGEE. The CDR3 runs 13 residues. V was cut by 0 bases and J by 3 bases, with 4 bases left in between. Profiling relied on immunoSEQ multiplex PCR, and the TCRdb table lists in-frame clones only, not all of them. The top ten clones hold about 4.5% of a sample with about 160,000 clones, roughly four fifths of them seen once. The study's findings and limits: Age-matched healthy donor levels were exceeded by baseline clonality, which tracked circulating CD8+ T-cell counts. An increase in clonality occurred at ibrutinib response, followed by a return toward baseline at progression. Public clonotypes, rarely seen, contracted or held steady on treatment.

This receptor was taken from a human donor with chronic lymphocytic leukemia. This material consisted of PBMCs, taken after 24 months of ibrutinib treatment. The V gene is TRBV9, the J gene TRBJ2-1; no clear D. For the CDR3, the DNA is TGTGCCAGCAGCGTAGGGGACTACAATGAGCAGTTCTTC. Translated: CASSVGDYNEQFF. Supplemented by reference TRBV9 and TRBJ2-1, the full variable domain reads DSGVTQTPKHLITATGQRVTLRCSPRSGDLSVYWYQQSLDQGLQFLIQYYNGEERAKGNILERFSAQQFPDLHSELNLSSLELGDSALYFCASSVGDYNEQFFGPGTRLTVL.